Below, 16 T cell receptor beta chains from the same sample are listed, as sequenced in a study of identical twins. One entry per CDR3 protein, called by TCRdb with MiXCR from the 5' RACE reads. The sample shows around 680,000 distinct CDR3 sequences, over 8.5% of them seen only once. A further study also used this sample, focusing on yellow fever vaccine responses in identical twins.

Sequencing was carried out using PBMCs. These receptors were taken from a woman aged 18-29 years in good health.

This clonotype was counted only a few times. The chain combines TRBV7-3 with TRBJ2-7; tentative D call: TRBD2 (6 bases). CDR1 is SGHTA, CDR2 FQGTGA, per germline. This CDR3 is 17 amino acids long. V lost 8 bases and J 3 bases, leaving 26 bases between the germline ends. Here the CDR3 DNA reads TGTGCCAGCCTTAGGTGGGGGGAGAACAGCGCGAACTACGAGCAGTACTTC. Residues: CASLRWGENSANYEQYF.

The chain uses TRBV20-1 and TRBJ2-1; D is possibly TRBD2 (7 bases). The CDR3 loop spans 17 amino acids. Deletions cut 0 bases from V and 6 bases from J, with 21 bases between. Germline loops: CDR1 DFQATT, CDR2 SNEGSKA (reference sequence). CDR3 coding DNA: TGCAGTGCTAGAGATCTTCTGGCGGGGGCCACCTTCAATGAGCAGTTCTTC. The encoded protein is CSARDLLAGATFNEQFF.

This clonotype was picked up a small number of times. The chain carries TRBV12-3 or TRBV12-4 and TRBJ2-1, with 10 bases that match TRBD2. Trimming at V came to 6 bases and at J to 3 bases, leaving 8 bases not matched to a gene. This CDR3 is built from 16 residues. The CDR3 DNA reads TGTGCCAGCAGAACTAGCGGGGCGGCGGGCTACAATGAGCAGTTCTTC. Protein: CASRTSGAAGYNEQFF.

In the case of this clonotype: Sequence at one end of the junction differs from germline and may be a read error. The CDR3 loop is CAISEERGRGESQYF. The CDR3, as DNA: TGTGCCATCAGTGAGGAGCGGGGGCGGGGAGAGAGCCAGTACTTC. The chain links TRBV10-3 to TRBJ2-5, with TRBD2 matching 8 bases. The CDR3 is made up of 15 amino acids. Per the germline V gene, CDR1 is ENHRY and CDR2 is SYGVKD.

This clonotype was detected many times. The CDR3 nucleotides are TGTGCCACCAGTGATTCTCGAGGCCCCTCTGGGGCCAACGTCCTGACTTTC. Translation gives CATSDSRGPSGANVLTF. The V call is TRBV24-1, the J call TRBJ2-6; unclear D gene. The V gene lost 2 bases and the J gene lost 0 bases, with 10 bases spanning the gap. Germline assignment: CDR1 KGHDR and CDR2 SFDVKD. There are 17 residues in the CDR3.

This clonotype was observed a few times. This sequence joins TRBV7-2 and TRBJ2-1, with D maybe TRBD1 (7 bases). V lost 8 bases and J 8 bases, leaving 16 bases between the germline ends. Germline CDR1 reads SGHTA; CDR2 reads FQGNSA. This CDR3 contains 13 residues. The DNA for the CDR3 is TGTGCCAGCGACTCCAGGGGGGCGTATGAGCAGTTCTTC. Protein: CASDSRGAYEQFF.

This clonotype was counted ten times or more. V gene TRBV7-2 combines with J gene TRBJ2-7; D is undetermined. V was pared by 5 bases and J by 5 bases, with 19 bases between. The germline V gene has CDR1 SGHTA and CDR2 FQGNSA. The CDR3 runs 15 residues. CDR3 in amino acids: CASSPSRISKDEQYF. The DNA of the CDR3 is TGTGCCAGCAGCCCCAGCCGGATCTCGAAAGACGAGCAGTACTTC.

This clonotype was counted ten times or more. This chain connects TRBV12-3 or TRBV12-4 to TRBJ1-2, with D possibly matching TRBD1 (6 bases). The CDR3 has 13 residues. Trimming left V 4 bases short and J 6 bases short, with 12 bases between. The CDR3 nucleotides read TGTGCCAGCAGTTCCTCTGCAGGGGATGGCTACACCTTC. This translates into CASSSSAGDGYTF.

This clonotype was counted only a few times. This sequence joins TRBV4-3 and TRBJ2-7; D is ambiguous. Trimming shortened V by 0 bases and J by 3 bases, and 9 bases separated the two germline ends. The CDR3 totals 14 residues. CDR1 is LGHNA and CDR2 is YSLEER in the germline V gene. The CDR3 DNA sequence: TGCGCCAGCAGCCAAGATCCCCGCGGCTACGAGCAGTACTTC. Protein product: CASSQDPRGYEQYF.

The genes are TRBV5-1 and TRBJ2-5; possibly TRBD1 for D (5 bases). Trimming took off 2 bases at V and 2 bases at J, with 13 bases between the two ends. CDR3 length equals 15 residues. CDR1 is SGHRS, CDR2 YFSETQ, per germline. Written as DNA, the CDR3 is TGCGCCAGCAGCTTAAACACAGGTCTACAAGAGACCCAGTACTTC. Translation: CASSLNTGLQETQYF.

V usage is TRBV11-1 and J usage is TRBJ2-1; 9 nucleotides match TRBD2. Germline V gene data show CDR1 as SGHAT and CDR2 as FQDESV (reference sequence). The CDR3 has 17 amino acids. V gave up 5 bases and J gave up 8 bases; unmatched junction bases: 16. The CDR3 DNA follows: TGTGCCAGCAGCGCCCCGGGACTAGCATTTGGTAACGATGAGCAGTTCTTC. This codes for CASSAPGLAFGNDEQFF.

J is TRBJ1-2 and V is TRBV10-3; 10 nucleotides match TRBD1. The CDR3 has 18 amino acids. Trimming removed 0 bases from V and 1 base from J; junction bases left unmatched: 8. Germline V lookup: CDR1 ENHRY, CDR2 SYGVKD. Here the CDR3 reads CAISESNTGTGVNYGYTF. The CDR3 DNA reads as TGTGCCATCAGTGAGTCGAACACCGGGACAGGGGTTAACTATGGCTACACCTTC.

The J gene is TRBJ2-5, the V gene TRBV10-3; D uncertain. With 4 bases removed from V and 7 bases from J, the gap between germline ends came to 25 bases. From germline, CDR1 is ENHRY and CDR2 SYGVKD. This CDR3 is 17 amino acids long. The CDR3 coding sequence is TGTGCCATCAGTGCTAGAATGGGTCAGGCCGACCCAGGGACCCAGTACTTC. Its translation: CAISARMGQADPGTQYF.

Written as DNA, the CDR3 is TGTGCCAGCAGCTTAGGTTTCGGACTTAGGGAGACCCAGTACTTC. Protein product: CASSLGFGLRETQYF. The gene calls are TRBV11-2 and TRBJ2-5; tentatively, D is TRBD2 (5 bases). Trimming took 1 base from V and 5 from J, leaving 14 bases between them. The V gene's germline CDR1 is SGHAT and CDR2 FQNNGV. The CDR3 runs 15 residues.

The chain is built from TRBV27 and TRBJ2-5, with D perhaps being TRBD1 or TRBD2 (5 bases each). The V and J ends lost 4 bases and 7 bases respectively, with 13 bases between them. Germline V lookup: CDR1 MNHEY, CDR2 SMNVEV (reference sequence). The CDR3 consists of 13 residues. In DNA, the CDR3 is TGTGCCAGCAGTTACGGGGCCCTTGGGACCCAGTACTTC. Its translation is CASSYGALGTQYF.

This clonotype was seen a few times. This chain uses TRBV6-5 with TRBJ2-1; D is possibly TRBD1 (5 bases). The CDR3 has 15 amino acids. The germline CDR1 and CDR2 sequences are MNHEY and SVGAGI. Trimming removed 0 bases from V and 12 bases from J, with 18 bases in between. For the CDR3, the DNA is TGTGCCAGCAGTTACTCGTTCGGACAACAGGAGAGGCAGTTCTTC. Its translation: CASSYSFGQQERQFF.